The 21 T cell receptor beta chains given below trace back to one sample, sequenced in a study of T cell changes during pregnancy in multiple sclerosis (dated by TCRdb to between 2017 and 2020). The receptor library was made with the immunoSEQ multiplex PCR assay. TCRdb retrieved this table from immuneACCESS and kept in-frame rearrangements only. Not all clones are present; in checked studies, unresolved V genes account for under half, and no reason is known for the remainder. In all, the sample holds about 110,000 clones, and under 95% of those were seen once. More than 0.65% of the sample is taken by the ten largest. The sample consisted of peripheral blood, taken in the third trimester of pregnancy. Receptors originate from a female donor in good health, enrolled as a control in a pregnancy study.

The V gene is TRBV11-2, the J gene TRBJ2-3; D gene uncertain. CDR1 is SGHAT, CDR2 FQNNGV, per germline. The germline V and J ends were trimmed by 1 base and 3 bases, with 5 bases remaining between them. The CDR3 loop spans 13 amino acids. CDR3 in DNA: TGTGCCAGCAGCTTAGTGGAGACAGATACGCAGTATTTT. As protein: CASSLVETDTQYF.

The chain couples TRBV19 to TRBJ2-5; TRBD2 matches 8 bases. Germline V gives CDR1 LNHDA, CDR2 SQIVND (reference sequence). V dropped 5 bases and J dropped 2; count of bases not matched to a gene: 4. This CDR3 has 14 amino acids. CDR3 bases: TGTGCCAGTAGTTATCGGGGGGGGCAAGAGACCCAGTACTTC. As protein: CASSYRGGQETQYF.

The chain recombines TRBV30 with TRBJ1-1; D unresolved. The germline gives CDR1 GTSNPN, CDR2 SVGIG (reference sequence). The CDR3 totals 13 residues. V lost 0 bases to trimming and J lost 1 base, with 6 bases between them. The chain's CDR3 is CAWSVQKNTEAFF. The CDR3 nucleotides are TGTGCCTGGAGTGTACAGAAGAACACTGAAGCTTTCTTT.

This clone appeared a single time. V and J are TRBV29-1 and TRBJ2-2, with no clear D. CDR1 SQVTM and CDR2 ANQGSEA come from the germline V gene. The V and J ends lost 2 bases and 0 bases respectively, with 7 bases between them. This CDR3 has 14 residues. DNA for the CDR3: TGCAGCGTTGAACGGTCCCCGAACACCGGGGAGCTGTTTTTT. Translating it yields CSVERSPNTGELFF.

CDR3 sequence: CAWSQTRGTGNTIYF. In nucleotides, the CDR3 is TGTGCCTGGAGTCAAACTCGGGGGACTGGAAACACCATATATTTT. The chain couples TRBV30 to TRBJ1-3, with D possibly matching TRBD1 (5 bases). In germline, CDR1 is GTSNPN, CDR2 SVGIG (reference sequence). V was shortened by 2 bases and J by 2 bases, with 13 bases between the two germline ends. This CDR3 comprises 15 residues.

J is TRBJ1-1 and V is TRBV4-1; weak D call: TRBD1 (6 bases). The CDR3 runs to 17 residues. The V end was cut by 1 base, the J end by 4 bases, with 19 bases between. Germline V gene lookup returns CDR1 MGHRA and CDR2 YSYEKL. The CDR3 here is CASSQGGLRDLRTEAFF. CDR3 bases: TGCGCCAGCAGCCAAGGGGGGCTAAGGGATCTTCGCACTGAAGCTTTCTTT.

The chain uses TRBV7-2 and TRBJ1-4; D possibly corresponds to TRBD1 (5 bases). The CDR3 is 15 residues long. V was pared by 1 base and J by 2 bases, with 8 bases between. In germline, CDR1 is SGHTA, CDR2 FQGNSA. The chain's CDR3 is CASSLGGITNEKLFF. The DNA of the CDR3 is TGTGCCAGCAGCTTAGGGGGCATCACTAATGAAAAACTGTTTTTT.

This chain joins TRBV27 and TRBJ2-2; TRBD1 agrees at 11 bases. This CDR3 contains 16 residues. Germline CDR1 is MNHEY and CDR2 is SMNVEV (reference sequence). With V trimmed by 6 bases and J by 5 bases, 8 bases remained unmatched. This chain's CDR3 is CASSRTGQGVTGELFF. DNA for the CDR3: TGTGCCAGCAGCCGTACGGGACAGGGGGTTACCGGGGAGCTGTTTTTT.

The chain joins TRBV4-2 to TRBJ1-2; the D is unclear. Between the trimmed V and J ends, which lost 3 bases and 8 bases, there was a span of 16 bases. Germline loops: CDR1 LGHNA, CDR2 YNFKEQ. The CDR3 consists of 14 residues. The CDR3 protein is CASSQGPLGGGYTF. The CDR3, as DNA: TGTGCCAGCAGCCAGGGCCCACTGGGAGGGGGCTACACCTTC.

A single count supports this clone. This sequence joins TRBV5-1 and TRBJ1-3, with D uncertain. Germline V lookup: CDR1 SGHRS, CDR2 YFSETQ. The CDR3 runs to 14 residues. With 2 bases removed from V and 0 bases from J, the gap between germline ends came to 6 bases. This CDR3 is CASSFVDSGNTIYF. In DNA, the CDR3 is TGCGCCAGCAGCTTTGTAGACTCTGGAAACACCATATATTTT.

The V and J genes are TRBV30 and TRBJ1-2; 7 bases are a match to TRBD1. Germline CDR1 is GTSNPN and CDR2 is SVGIG (reference sequence). Trimming removed 4 bases from V and 5 bases from J; junction bases left unmatched: 7. The CDR3 extends over 13 amino acids. The CDR3 reads CAWTSTGLYGYTF. The DNA of the CDR3 is TGTGCCTGGACCTCGACAGGGCTATATGGCTACACCTTC.

The chain links TRBV29-1 to TRBJ2-3; a weak D match, TRBD2 (6 bases). The CDR3 extends over 13 amino acids. Germline loops: CDR1 SQVTM, CDR2 ANQGSEA. Trimming took 5 bases from V and 2 from J, leaving 11 bases between them. The CDR3 nucleotides read TGCAGCGTTACCCGGACTATCACAGATACGCAGTATTTT. As protein: CSVTRTITDTQYF.

The chain recombines TRBV20-1 with TRBJ2-7; maybe TRBD1 (5 bases). V shed 5 bases and J shed 6 bases, with 11 bases lying between them. The CDR3 extends over 11 amino acids. Germline V gives CDR1 DFQATT, CDR2 SNEGSKA (reference sequence). In DNA, the CDR3 is TGCAGTGCTCCCCGGACAATCGAGCAGTACTTC. Its protein is CSAPRTIEQYF.

CDR3: CASSRTSGGTDTQYF. The CDR3 DNA sequence: TGCGCCAGCAGCCGAACTAGCGGGGGAACAGATACGCAGTATTTT. J is TRBJ2-3 and V is TRBV4-3, with 11 bases aligning to TRBD2. This CDR3 is built from 15 residues. After removal of 4 bases from V and 3 bases from J, the junction contained 3 bases not matched to a gene. Germline-derived CDR1 and CDR2 are LGHNA and YSLEER.

This chain uses TRBV7-2 with TRBJ2-7, with 12 bases aligning to TRBD2. V dropped 5 bases and J dropped 7; count of bases not matched to a gene: 6. Germline CDR1 reads SGHTA; CDR2 reads FQGNSA. The CDR3 is 14 amino acids. The CDR3 spells CASSRQGLAGEQYF. DNA of the CDR3: TGTGCCAGCAGCAGACAGGGACTAGCGGGTGAGCAGTACTTC. The full variable domain, in which reference TRBV7-2 and TRBJ2-7 provide the parts outside the CDR3, is GAGVSQSPSNKVTEKGKDVELRCDPISGHTALYWYRQSLGQGLEFLIYFQGNSAPDKSGLPSDRFSAERTGGSVSTLTIQRTQQEDSAVYLCASSRQGLAGEQYFGPGTRLTVT.

This chain uses TRBV5-4 with TRBJ1-3; the D gene is possibly TRBD1 (6 bases). This CDR3 region has 14 residues. V lost 2 bases, J lost 0 bases, and 6 bases lay in between. Germline V gives CDR1 SGHNT, CDR2 YYREEE (reference sequence). The CDR3 DNA reads as TGTGCCAGCAGCTTACAGGGCTCTGGAAACACCATATATTTT. This encodes CASSLQGSGNTIYF.

V usage is TRBV19 and J usage is TRBJ1-4; 7 bases are a match to TRBD1. The V and J ends lost 6 bases and 8 bases, in that order; junction bases with no gene match: 12. CDR1 and CDR2 from the germline V gene are LNHDA and SQIVND (reference sequence). This CDR3 contains 15 residues. The DNA for the CDR3 is TGTGCCAGTAGCGTACCGAGGAGGGGGCGAGAAAAACTGTTTTTT. It encodes CASSVPRRGREKLFF.

The genes are TRBV13 and TRBJ1-1, with 8 bases matching TRBD1. This CDR3 region has 15 residues. The V and J ends lost 5 bases and 1 base, in that order; junction bases with no gene match: 6. Germline CDR1 reads PRHDT; CDR2 reads FYEKMQ (reference sequence). Here the CDR3 reads CASSAVGTGNTEAFF. The CDR3 nucleotides read TGTGCCAGCAGCGCCGTCGGGACAGGGAACACTGAAGCTTTCTTT.

The chain uses TRBV29-1 and TRBJ1-1; the match to TRBD1 covers 7 bases. Germline V gene sequence: CDR1 SQVTM, CDR2 ANQGSEA. This CDR3 is 13 amino acids long. The ends lost 4 bases at V and 4 bases at J; junction bases unmatched: 6. The CDR3 nucleotides read TGCAGCGTTGTAAGGGGGCGGGTCACTGAAGCTTTCTTT. Residues: CSVVRGRVTEAFF.

The gene calls are TRBV6-1 and TRBJ2-1, with a possible D match to TRBD2 (6 bases). The V gene lost 6 bases and the J gene lost 7 bases, with 13 bases spanning the gap. There are 13 residues in the CDR3. Germline V lookup: CDR1 MNHNS, CDR2 SASEGT. The CDR3 DNA reads as TGTGCCAGCAGCGTAAGGCGGGAAAATGAGCAGTTCTTC. It encodes CASSVRRENEQFF.

This sequence joins TRBV19 and TRBJ1-5, with D maybe TRBD1 (5 bases). The CDR3 covers 15 residues. Germline-derived CDR1 and CDR2 are LNHDA and SQIVND (reference sequence). V was pared by 3 bases and J by 6 bases, with 15 bases between. CDR3 loop: CASSIYRSSTQPQHF. CDR3 DNA sequence: TGTGCCAGTAGTATTTACAGGAGTTCGACTCAGCCCCAGCATTTT.